Sequencing of this T cell receptor beta chain was carried out in a study of T cell responses to AZD1222 COVID-19 vaccine (dated by TCRdb to the early 2020s). With respect to the entire study: A total of approximately 230 trial participants underwent TCR sequencing, of whom some 210 received two doses of AZD1222 and some 26 received two doses of the MenACWY control vaccine. Trial participants were enrolled into age subgroups of 18-55, 56-69 and 70-plus years, which contained 148, 28 and 57 TCR-sequenced participants, respectively.

As for this clone: No antigen is known for it. Per-nucleotide qualities are absent, and no much larger clonotype sits a single base away.

Interpreted using the paper, the time point label stands for: about 28 days (+/-7) after the second vaccine dose. AZD1222 recipients given second doses at about 4 weeks or at about 12 weeks were pooled, since spike-specific TCR depth and breadth were not found to differ between the two schedules. Samples from vaccinated people were obtained from the UK trials COV001 and COV002, which included a single-blind randomized controlled phase 2/3 trial of AZD1222 (ChAdOx1 nCoV-19) in healthy adults. Trial participant PBMC samples were collected at day 0 and day 28 after the second dose for TCRbeta chain sequencing. The CDR3 regions of human TCRbeta chains were subjected to immunosequencing. Per the authors' processing: Repertoire TCRs were checked for matches against a reference library of SARS-CoV-2-specific TCRs that had been generated using the MIRA antigen-specificity platform. Breadth was defined as the fraction of unique TCRs that were SARS-CoV-2-associated. Depth was defined as the fraction of total T cells that were SARS-CoV-2-associated. Each spike-specific TCR was assigned to its reactive spike region and to a CD4 or CD8 class using the MIRA data. Log10-transformed breadth and depth values were compared by one-way ANOVA with Sidak's multiple comparisons tests. TCRdb retrieved this table from immuneACCESS and kept in-frame rearrangements only. Not all clones are present; in checked studies, unresolved V genes account for under half, and no reason is known for the remainder. V, J and clone size were drawn from that table, and D and trimming were deduced from the DNA. This sample gives under 95,000 clones in total; about 90% of them show up just once. The ten largest clones take up approximately 1.3% of the sample.

Overall study results and their limits: A significant rise in spike-specific TCR breadth and depth was observed after two AZD1222 doses relative to day 0 and relative to MenACWY recipients. Conclusions about previously exposed vaccinees are limited because only six or seven AZD1222 recipients were SARS-CoV-2 seropositive at baseline. The vaccine-associated CD4 TCRs covered the entire spike protein, and the dominant responses fell in regions 160-218 and 743-854. The 56-69-year group was small, and its depth increase did not reach significance, likely because of low power. Participants were mostly white British and included more females than males, and it was suggested by the authors that clonal diversity may have been underestimated. Because no day 14 peak-response samples were available, the repertoires could be characterized only after the peak T cell response. Reportedly, close to half of the unique spike-specific TCRs recognized epitopes lying outside the regions that are mutated in the B.1.351 and B.1.1.7 variants.

Sample: peripheral blood, taken 28 days after the second AZD1222 dose. This clonotype originated in an adult who received the AZD1222 COVID-19 vaccine.

The CDR3 sequence is CASSYSPGQGAEQYF. The DNA sequence is TGTGCCAGCAGTTACTCTCCGGGACAGGGGGCTGAGCAGTACTTC. The sequence is built from TRBV6-5 and TRBJ2-7, and 12 junction bases match TRBD1. V has 0 bases trimmed and J has 7 bases trimmed; junction bases matching no gene number 4. As encoded in the germline V gene, CDR1 is MNHEY while CDR2 is SVGAGI. The CDR3 holds 15 amino acids from the cysteine to the phenylalanine. The sequence is cut down to CDR3 DNA, 45 bases in frame from base 1.